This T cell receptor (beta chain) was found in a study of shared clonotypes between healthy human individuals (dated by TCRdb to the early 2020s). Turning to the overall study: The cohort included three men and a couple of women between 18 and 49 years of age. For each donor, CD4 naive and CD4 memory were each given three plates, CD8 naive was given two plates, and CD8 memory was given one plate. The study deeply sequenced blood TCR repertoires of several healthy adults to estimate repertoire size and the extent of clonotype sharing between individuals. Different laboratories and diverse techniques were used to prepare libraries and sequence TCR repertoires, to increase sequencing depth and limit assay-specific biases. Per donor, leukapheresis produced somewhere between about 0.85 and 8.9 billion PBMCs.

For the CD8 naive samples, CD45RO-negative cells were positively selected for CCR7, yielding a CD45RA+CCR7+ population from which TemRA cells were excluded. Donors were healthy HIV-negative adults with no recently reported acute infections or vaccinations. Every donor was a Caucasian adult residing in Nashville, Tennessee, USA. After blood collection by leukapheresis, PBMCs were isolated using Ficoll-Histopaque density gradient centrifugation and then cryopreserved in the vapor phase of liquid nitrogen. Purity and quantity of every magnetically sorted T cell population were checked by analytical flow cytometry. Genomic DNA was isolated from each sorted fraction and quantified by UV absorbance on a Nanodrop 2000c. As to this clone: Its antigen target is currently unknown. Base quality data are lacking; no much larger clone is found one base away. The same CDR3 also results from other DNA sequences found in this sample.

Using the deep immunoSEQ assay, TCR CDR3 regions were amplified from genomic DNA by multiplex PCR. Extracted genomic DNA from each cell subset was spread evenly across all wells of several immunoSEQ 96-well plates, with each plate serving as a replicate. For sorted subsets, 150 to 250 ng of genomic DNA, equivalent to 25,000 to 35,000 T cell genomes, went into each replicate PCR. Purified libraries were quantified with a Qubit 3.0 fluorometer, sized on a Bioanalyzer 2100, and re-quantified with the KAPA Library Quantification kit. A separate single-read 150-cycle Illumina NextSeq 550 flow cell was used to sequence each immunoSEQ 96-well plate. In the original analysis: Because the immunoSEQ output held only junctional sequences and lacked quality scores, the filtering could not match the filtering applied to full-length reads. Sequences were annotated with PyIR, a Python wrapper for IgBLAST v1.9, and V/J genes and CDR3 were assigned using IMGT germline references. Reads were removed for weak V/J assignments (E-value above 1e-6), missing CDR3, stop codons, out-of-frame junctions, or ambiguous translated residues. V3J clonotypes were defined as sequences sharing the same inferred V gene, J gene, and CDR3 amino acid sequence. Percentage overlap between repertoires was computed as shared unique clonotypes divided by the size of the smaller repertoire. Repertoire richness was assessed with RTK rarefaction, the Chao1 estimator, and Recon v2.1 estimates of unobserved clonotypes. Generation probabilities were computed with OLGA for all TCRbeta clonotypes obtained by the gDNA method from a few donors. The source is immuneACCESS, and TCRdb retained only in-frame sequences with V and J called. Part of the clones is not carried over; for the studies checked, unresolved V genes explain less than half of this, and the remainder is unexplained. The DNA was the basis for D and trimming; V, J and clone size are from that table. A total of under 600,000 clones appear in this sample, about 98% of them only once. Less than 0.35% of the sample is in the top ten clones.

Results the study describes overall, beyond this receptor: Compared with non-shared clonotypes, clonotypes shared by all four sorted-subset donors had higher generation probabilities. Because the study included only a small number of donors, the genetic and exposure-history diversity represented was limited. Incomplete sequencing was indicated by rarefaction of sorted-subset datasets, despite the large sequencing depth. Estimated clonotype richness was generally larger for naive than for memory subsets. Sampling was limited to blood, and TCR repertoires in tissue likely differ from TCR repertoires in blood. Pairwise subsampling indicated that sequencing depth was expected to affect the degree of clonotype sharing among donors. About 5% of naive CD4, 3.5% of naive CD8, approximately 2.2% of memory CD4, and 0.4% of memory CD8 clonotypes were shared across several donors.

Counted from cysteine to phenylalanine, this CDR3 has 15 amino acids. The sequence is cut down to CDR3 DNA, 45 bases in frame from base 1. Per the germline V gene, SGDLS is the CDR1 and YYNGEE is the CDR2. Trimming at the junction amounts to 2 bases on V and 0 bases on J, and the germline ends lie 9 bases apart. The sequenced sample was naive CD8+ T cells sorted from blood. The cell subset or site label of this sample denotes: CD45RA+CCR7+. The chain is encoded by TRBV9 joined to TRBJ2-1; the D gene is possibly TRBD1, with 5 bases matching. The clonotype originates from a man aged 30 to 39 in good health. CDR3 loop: CASSVSGNSYNEQFF. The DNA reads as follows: TGTGCCAGCAGCGTTTCAGGGAACTCCTACAATGAGCAGTTCTTC.